This is a list of T cell receptor beta chains from one sample in a study of lymphopenia after photon versus proton radiotherapy. Libraries were prepared by immunoSEQ multiplex PCR; TCRdb keeps only in-frame clonotypes and omits some of them. Seen here are approximately 45,000 clones, approximately 83% observed once, and the top ten hold about 2.2%. This specimen consisted of peripheral blood, obtained from a patient treated with photon-based radiotherapy. The receptors shown here come from a man aged 35 to 55 with gastric cancer. Each CDR3 is given with its conserved first and last residue. The D gene is left open where the match is weak. Size values are once, few and many counts, or a class for expanded clones, and some rows have none.

abundance	j_gene	len	d_gene	v_gene	CDR3nt	CDR3aa
-	TRBJ1-2	15	TRBD1	TRBV18	TGTGCCAGCTCACCGGGACAGACCTCTTCTTATGGCTACACCTTC	CASSPGQTSSYGYTF
-	TRBJ1-2	15	-	TRBV9	TGTGCCAGCAGCGTAGCTTTGGGAGTAGGTGATGGCTACACCTTC	CASSVALGVGDGYTF
-	TRBJ2-7	13	-	TRBV11-2	TGTGCCAGCAGCTTAGGGGGGCGAGGCGAGCAGTACTTC	CASSLGGRGEQYF
-	TRBJ2-1	13	-	TRBV29-1	TGCAGCGCAAAGACGGACCTTTACAATGAGCAGTTCTTC	CSAKTDLYNEQFF
-	TRBJ2-2	14	TRBD1	TRBV11-3	TGTGCCAGCAGCTCACAGGGGGACACCGGGGAGCTGTTTTTT	CASSSQGDTGELFF
once	TRBJ2-7	15	TRBD2	TRBV5-1	TGCGCCAGCAGCAAGGGAAGCGGGGCTCCCTACGAGCAGTACTTC	CASSKGSGAPYEQYF
-	TRBJ2-1	13	-	TRBV18	TGTGCCAGCTCACCAACCGGAGAGGGTGAGCAGTTCTTC	CASSPTGEGEQFF
-	TRBJ1-1	13	-	TRBV19	TGTGCCAGTAGTATAGCCTTGAACACTGAAGCTTTCTTT	CASSIALNTEAFF
once	TRBJ2-7	12	-	TRBV7-8	TGTGCCAGCAGCCTACAGGGATACGAGCAGTACTTC	CASSLQGYEQYF
once	TRBJ1-4	14	-	TRBV5-6	TGTGCCAGCAGCTTGCCCGGGCCGGGGGAAAAACTGTTTTTT	CASSLPGPGEKLFF
-	TRBJ2-7	15	TRBD2	TRBV6-5	TGTGCCAGCAGTTACTCGGATGGGGGGGGATACGAGCAGTACTTC	CASSYSDGGGYEQYF
-	TRBJ2-2	15	-	TRBV7-6	TGTGCCAGCAGCCGGGACTCCGGCGGTCCCGGGGAGCTGTTTTTT	CASSRDSGGPGELFF
-	TRBJ2-3	13	-	TRBV6-1	TGTGCCAGCAAAGACAGTAGCACAGATACGCAGTATTTT	CASKDSSTDTQYF
once	TRBJ1-1	14	TRBD1	TRBV7-2	TGTGCCAGCAGCCCAGGGGGGGCCAAACGGGGAGCTTTCTTT	CASSPGGAKRGAFF
-	TRBJ1-6	15	TRBD1	TRBV30	TGTGCCTGGAAGGGGGACCAGGGGGCAAGATCACCCCTCCACTTT	CAWKGDQGARSPLHF
once	TRBJ1-2	13	-	TRBV15	TGTGCCACCAGCCTGGACACCAACTATGGCTACACCTTC	CATSLDTNYGYTF
-	TRBJ1-2	13	TRBD1	TRBV5-1	TGCGCCAGCAGACCCGGGACAGGGTATGGCTACACCTTC	CASRPGTGYGYTF
-	TRBJ2-3	14	-	TRBV10-3	TGTGCCATCAGTGAGGCCAGGGGGGCAGATACGCAGTATTTT	CAISEARGADTQYF
-	TRBJ1-2	14	TRBD1	TRBV7-2	TGTGCCAGCAGCTTAGACAGGGGGCCTTATGGCTACACCTTC	CASSLDRGPYGYTF
-	TRBJ1-5	16	TRBD1	TRBV7-8	TGTGCCAGCAGCCCGAGAAGGGACAGGGCTTATCAGCCCCAGCATTTT	CASSPRRDRAYQPQHF
-	TRBJ2-5	16	-	TRBV11-1	TGTGCCAGCAGCCCGGGCAGACTCCAGGCCCAAGAGACCCAGTACTTC	CASSPGRLQAQETQYF
-	TRBJ2-3	14	-	TRBV9	TGTGCCAGCAGCGACCGACTAGGCACAGATACGCAGTATTTT	CASSDRLGTDTQYF
few	TRBJ1-5	15	TRBD1	TRBV7-2	TGTGCCAGCAGTCGTGGGGACAGGGTATATCAGCCCCAGCATTTT	CASSRGDRVYQPQHF
-	TRBJ2-2	15	TRBD1	TRBV9	TGTGCCAGCAGCCTGACAGGGGGCATCACCGGGGAGCTGTTTTTT	CASSLTGGITGELFF
-	TRBJ2-7	14	-	TRBV19	TGTGCCAGTAGTGCCTCAGGGTATTCCTACGAGCAGTACTTC	CASSASGYSYEQYF
-	TRBJ1-2	12	-	TRBV2	TGTGCCAGCAGTCGGGACGGCTATGGCTACACCTTC	CASSRDGYGYTF
-	TRBJ1-1	17	TRBD1	TRBV7-9	TGTGCCAGCAGAGAGGCCGGGACAGGGGGGCCGAACACTGAAGCTTTCTTT	CASREAGTGGPNTEAFF
-	TRBJ1-1	16	-	TRBV5-4	TGTGCCAGCAGCTTGGCCCTGGGAGGGGTGAACACTGAAGCTTTCTTT	CASSLALGGVNTEAFF
-	TRBJ2-3	14	-	TRBV9	TGTGCCAGCAGCGTAGTAGGGGCCACAGATACGCAGTATTTT	CASSVVGATDTQYF
-	TRBJ2-3	14	TRBD2	TRBV10-3	TGTGCCATCAGTACAAGCGGGGGGCTCGATACGCAGTATTTT	CAISTSGGLDTQYF
once	TRBJ1-5	14	TRBD1	TRBV28	TGTGCCAGCAGTGCTCGGACAGGGCGTCAGCCCCAGCATTTT	CASSARTGRQPQHF
once	TRBJ1-2	16	TRBD1	TRBV5-1	TGCGCCAGCAGCACAAATCCCGGGACAGGGGGTAGTGGCTACACCTTC	CASSTNPGTGGSGYTF
once	TRBJ1-1	15	-	TRBV9	TGTGCCAGCAGCTTCCTGATGGGCGGGAACACTGAAGCTTTCTTT	CASSFLMGGNTEAFF
-	TRBJ2-4	16	TRBD2	TRBV5-1	TGCGCCAGCAGCTGGGGGTCTAGCGGGCGGCGGGACATTCAGTACTTC	CASSWGSSGRRDIQYF
-	TRBJ1-3	16	-	TRBV5-6	TGTGCCAGCAGCTCATACGGACGGAACTCTGGAAACACCATATATTTT	CASSSYGRNSGNTIYF